The entry that follows covers one T cell receptor beta chain sequence. The germline V and J ends were trimmed by 3 bases and 1 base, with 13 bases remaining between them. This CDR3 is 15 amino acids long. Germline V CDR1 and CDR2: SGDLS, YYNGEE. The data stem from a study of response to subunit inactivated influenza vaccine. TCRdb independently ran MiXCR on the RT-PCR reads; one entry per CDR3 protein. The sample records some 850,000 distinct CDR3 sequences, around 20% being singletons. The TCR originated in a man aged 45 to 65 who received an inactivated influenza vaccine. The rearrangement uses TRBV9 and TRBJ2-5; a possible D gene is TRBD2 (5 bases). The input for sequencing was PBMCs from blood, taken 4 to 6 days after vaccination. Here the CDR3 reads CASSGGPSPQETQYF. The CDR3 DNA reads TGTGCCAGCAGCGGCGGGCCGAGCCCCCAAGAGACCCAGTACTTC.